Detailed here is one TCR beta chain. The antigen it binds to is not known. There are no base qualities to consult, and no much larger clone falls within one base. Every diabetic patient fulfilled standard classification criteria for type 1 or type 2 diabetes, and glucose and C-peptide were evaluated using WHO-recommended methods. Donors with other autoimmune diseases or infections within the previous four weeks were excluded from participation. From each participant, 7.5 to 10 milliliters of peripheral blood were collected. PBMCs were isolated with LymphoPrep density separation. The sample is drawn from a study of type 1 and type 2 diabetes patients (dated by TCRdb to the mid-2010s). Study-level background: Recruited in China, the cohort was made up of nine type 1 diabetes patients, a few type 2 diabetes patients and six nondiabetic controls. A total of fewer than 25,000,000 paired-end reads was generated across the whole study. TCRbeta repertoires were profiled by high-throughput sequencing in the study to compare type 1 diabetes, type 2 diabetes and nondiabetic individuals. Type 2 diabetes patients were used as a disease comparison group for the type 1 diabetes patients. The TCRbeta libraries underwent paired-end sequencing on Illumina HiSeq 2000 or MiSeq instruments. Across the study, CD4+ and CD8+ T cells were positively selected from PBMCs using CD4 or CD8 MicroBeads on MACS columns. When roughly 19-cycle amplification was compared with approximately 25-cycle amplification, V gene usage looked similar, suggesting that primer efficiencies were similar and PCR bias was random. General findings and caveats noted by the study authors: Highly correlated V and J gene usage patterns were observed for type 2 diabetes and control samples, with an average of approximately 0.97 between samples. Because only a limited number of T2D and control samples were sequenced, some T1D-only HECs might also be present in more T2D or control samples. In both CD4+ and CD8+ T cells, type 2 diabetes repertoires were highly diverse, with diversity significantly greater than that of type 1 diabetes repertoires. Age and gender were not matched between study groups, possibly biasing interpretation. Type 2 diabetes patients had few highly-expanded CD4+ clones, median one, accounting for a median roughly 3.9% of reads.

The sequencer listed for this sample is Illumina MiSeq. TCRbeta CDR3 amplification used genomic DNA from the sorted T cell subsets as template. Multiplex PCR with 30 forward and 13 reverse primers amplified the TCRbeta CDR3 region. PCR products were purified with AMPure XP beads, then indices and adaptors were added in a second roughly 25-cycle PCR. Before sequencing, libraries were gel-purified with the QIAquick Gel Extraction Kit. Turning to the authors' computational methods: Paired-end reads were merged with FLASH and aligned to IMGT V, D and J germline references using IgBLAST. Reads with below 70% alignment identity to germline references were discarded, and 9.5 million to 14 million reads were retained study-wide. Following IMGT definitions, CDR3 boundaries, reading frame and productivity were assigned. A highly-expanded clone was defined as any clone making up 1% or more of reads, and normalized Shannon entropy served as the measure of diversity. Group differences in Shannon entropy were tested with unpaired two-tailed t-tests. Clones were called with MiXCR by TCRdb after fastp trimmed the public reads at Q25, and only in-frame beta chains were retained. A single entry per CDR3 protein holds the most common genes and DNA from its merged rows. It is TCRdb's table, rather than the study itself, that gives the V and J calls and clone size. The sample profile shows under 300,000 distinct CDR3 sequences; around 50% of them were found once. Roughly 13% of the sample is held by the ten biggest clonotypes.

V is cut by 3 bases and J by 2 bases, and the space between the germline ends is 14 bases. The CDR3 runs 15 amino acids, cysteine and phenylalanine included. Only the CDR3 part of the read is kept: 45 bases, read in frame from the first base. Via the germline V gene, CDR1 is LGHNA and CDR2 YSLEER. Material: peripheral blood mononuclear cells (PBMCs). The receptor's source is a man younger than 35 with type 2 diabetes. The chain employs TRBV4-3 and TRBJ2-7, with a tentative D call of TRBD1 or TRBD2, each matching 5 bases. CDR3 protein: CASSQIVGPTYEQYF. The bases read TGCGCCAGCAGCCAGATCGTGGGACCCACCTACGAGCAGTACTTC.